This record covers a single TCR beta chain. The CDR3 runs to 15 residues. Trimming cost V 0 bases and J 3 bases, with 11 bases left between them. Germline assignment: CDR1 MGHRA and CDR2 YSYEKL. The data were taken from a study of blood T cell repertoires in COVID-19. In the study overall: Italy, Spain and the United States were the sources of the convalescent and acute COVID-19 samples. T cells, B-cell-depleted T cells, or PBMCs provided the cDNA or gDNA that served as material.

Original methodology: Scientists estimated how many nucleated cells there were by amplifying reference gene primers. The data were produced by immunoSEQ multiplex PCR, yet TCRdb's version contains in-frame clones alone and is incomplete. V and J calls and clone size come straight from that table; D and trimming were deduced from the DNA. This table holds 110,000 to 150,000 clones, 88% found once. Sample: peripheral blood. V usage is TRBV4-1 and J usage is TRBJ1-1, with D uncertain. The source of this sequence is a man aged 70 or older with acute or convalescent COVID-19. The CDR3 loop reads CASSQDKEWDTEAFF. CDR3 nucleotide sequence: TGCGCCAGCAGCCAAGATAAGGAGTGGGACACTGAAGCTTTCTTT.